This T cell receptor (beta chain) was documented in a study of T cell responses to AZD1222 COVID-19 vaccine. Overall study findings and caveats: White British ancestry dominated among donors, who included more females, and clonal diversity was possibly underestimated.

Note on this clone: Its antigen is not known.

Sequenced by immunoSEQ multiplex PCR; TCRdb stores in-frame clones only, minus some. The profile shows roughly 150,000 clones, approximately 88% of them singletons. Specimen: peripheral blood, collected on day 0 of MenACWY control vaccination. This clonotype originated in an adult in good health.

In DNA, the CDR3 is TGTGCCAGCCGCACAGGACAGGTCTATGGCTACACCTTC. Translated, it gives CASRTGQVYGYTF. This chain uses TRBV28 with TRBJ1-2, with TRBD1 identical over 7 bases. With V trimmed by 8 bases and J by 4 bases, 7 bases remained unmatched. Germline CDR1 reads MDHEN; CDR2 reads SYDVKM. CDR3 size: 13 residues.